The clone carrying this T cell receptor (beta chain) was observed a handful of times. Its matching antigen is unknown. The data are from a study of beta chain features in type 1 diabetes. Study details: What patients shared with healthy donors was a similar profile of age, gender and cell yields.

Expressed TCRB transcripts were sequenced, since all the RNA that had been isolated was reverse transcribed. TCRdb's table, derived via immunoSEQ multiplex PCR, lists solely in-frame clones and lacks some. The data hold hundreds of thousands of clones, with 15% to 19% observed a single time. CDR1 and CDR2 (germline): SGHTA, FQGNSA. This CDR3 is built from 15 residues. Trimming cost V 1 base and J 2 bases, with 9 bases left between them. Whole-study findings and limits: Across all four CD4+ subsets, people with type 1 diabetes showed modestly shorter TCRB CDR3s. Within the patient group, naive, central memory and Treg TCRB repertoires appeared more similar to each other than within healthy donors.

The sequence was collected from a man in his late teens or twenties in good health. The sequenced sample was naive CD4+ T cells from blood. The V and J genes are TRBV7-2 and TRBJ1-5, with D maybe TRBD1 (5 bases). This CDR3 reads CASSLGGEGNQPQHF. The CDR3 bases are TGTGCCAGCAGCTTAGGAGGGGAGGGCAATCAGCCCCAGCATTTT.